This T cell receptor beta chain was profiled in a study of CD8+CD57+ T cells in acquired aplastic anemia. Study overall: CD4+ and CD8+ cells, once sorted, gave DNA averaging approximately 3.3 ug.

The study profiled TCR beta VDJ and CDR3 using genomic DNA as template. TCRdb re-analysed the reads in MiXCR, keeping a single row per CDR3 protein. Of about 110,000 distinct CDR3 sequences in the sample, around 49% were seen once. The CDR3 contains 13 residues. Germline V CDR1 and CDR2: SGHAT, FQDESV (reference sequence). The V and J ends lost 0 bases and 2 bases respectively, with 5 bases between them. The sequence derives from a human donor in good health, serving as a control. Sequencing input: sorted CD4+, CD8+, or CD8+CD57+ T cells (not recorded which) from PBMCs. The genes are TRBV11-1 and TRBJ2-7; D not resolved. CDR3 amino acids: CASSLADPYEQYF. In DNA, the CDR3 is TGTGCCAGCAGCTTAGCGGACCCCTACGAGCAGTACTTC.